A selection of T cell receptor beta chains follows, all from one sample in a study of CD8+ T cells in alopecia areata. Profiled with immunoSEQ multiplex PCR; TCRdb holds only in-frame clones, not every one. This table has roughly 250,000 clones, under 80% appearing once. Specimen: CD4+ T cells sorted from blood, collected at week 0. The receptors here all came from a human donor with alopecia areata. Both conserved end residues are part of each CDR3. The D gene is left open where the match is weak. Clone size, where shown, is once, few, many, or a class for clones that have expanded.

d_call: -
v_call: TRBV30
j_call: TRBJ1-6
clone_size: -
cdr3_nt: TGTGCCTGGAGTGTACAAGGACTTAATTCACCCCTCCACTTT
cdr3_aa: CAWSVQGLNSPLHF

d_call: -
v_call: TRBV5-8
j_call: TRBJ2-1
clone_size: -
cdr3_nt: TGTGCCAGCAGAAGATTCGGGCGTTCCTACAATGAGCAGTTCTTC
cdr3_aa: CASRRFGRSYNEQFF

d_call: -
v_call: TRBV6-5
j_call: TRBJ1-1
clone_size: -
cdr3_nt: TGTGCCAGCAGTTATGGCAGCGCGAACACTGAAGCTTTCTTT
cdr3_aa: CASSYGSANTEAFF

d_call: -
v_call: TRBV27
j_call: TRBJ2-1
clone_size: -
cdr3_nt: TGTGCCAGCAGTTTATCCTGGCAGGGGGGCCGGCTGTTCTTC
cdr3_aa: CASSLSWQGGRLFF

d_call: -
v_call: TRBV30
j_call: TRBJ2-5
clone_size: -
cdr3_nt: TGTGCCTGGAGTTGGATACAGGAGACCCAGTACTTC
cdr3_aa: CAWSWIQETQYF

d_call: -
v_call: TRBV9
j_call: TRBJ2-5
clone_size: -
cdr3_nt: TGTGCCAGCAGCGTAGTAGGGGAGACCCAGTACTTC
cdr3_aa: CASSVVGETQYF

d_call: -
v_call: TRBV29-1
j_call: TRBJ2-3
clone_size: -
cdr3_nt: TGCAGCGTTCCGGGACGAAGCACAGATACGCAGTATTTT
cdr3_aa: CSVPGRSTDTQYF

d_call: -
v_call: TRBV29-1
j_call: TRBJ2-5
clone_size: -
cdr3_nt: TGCAGCGTTGGACACCTCTTCCAAGAGACCCAGTACTTC
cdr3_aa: CSVGHLFQETQYF

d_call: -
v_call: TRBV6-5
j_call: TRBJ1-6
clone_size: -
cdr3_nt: TGTGCCAGCAGTTACAAGGGGTATAATTCACCCCTCCACTTT
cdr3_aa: CASSYKGYNSPLHF

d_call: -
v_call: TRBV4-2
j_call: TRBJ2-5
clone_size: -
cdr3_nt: TGTGCCAGCAGCCAAGGTGGGGTCCAACTAGGTCGAGAGACCCAGTACTTC
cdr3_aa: CASSQGGVQLGRETQYF

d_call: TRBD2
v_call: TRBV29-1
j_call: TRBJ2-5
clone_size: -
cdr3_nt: TGCAGCGTTCCTTACGGGGGGGCTTCGGAGACCCAGTACTTC
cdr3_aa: CSVPYGGASETQYF

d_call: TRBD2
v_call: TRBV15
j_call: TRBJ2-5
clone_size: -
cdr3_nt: TGTGCCACCAGCAGAGATGCTAGCGGACAAGAGACCCAGTACTTC
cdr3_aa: CATSRDASGQETQYF

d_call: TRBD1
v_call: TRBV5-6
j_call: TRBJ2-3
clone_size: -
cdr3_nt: TGTGCCAGCAGCTTGACTTTGGGACAGATCACAGATACGCAGTATTTT
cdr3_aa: CASSLTLGQITDTQYF

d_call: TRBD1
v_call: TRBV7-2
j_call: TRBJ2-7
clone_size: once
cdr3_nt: TGTGCCAGCAGCTTTAGGAACAGGGGGCGCGAGCAGTACTTC
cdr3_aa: CASSFRNRGREQYF

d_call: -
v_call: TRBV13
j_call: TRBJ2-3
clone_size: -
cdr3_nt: TGTGCCAGCAGCTCCGCTAGCGAGGCAGATACGCAGTATTTT
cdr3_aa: CASSSASEADTQYF

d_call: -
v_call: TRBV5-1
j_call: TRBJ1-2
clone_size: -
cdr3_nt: TGCGCCAGCAGCTTGCCAGGGATAGGAGGCTACACCTTC
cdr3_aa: CASSLPGIGGYTF

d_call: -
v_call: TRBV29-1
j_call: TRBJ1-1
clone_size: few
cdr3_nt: TGCAGCGTTGAAGGAGAGAAGGGGACGGCTGAAGCTTTCTTT
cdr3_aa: CSVEGEKGTAEAFF

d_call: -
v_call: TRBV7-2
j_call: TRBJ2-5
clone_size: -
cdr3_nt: TGTGCCAGCAGCCAGACTAACCAAGAGACCCAGTACTTC
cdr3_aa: CASSQTNQETQYF

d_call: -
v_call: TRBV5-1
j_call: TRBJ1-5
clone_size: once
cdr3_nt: TGCGCCAGCAGCTTACAGGGATCAGGGCAGCCCCAGCATTTT
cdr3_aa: CASSLQGSGQPQHF

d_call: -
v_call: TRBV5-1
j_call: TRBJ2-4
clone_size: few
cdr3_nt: TGCGCCAGCAGCTTGGAGGAGGCCAAAAACATTCAGTACTTC
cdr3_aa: CASSLEEAKNIQYF

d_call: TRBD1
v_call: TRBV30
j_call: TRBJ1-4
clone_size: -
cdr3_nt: TGTGCCTGGAGCAATCTGGAGACAGGGCCGAATGAAAAACTGTTTTTT
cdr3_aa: CAWSNLETGPNEKLFF

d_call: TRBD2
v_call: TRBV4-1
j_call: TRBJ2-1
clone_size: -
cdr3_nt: TGCGCCAGCAGCCAAGAGTCGACGGGGGGGACCTACAATGAGCAGTTCTTC
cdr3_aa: CASSQESTGGTYNEQFF

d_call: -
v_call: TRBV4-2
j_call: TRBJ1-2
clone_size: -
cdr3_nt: TGTGCCAGCAGCCAAGATCCGGGCTATGGCTACACCTTC
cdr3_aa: CASSQDPGYGYTF

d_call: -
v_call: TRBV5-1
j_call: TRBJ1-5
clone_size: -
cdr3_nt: TGCGCCAGCAGCCGGGGGACGGATCAGCCCCAGCATTTT
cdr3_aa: CASSRGTDQPQHF

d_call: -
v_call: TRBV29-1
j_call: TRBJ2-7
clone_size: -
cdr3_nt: TGCAGCGTTGTGGTCAGAACCTACGAGCAGTACTTC
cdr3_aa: CSVVVRTYEQYF

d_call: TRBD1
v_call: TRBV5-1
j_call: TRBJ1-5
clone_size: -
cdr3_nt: TGCGCCAGCAGCTTTCGACAGGGTAGCAAGGATCAGCCCCAGCATTTT
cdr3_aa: CASSFRQGSKDQPQHF

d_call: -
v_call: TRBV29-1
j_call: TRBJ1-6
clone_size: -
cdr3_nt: TGCAGCGTTCAAACGACAGGAGAAAATTCACCCCTCCACTTT
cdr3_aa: CSVQTTGENSPLHF

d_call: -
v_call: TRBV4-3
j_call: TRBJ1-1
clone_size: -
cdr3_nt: TGCGCCAGCAGCCAAGATGTTCGGCAGCGAAACACTGAAGCTTTCTTT
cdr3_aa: CASSQDVRQRNTEAFF

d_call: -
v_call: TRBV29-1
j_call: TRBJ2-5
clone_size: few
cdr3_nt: TGCAGCGTTGAAGATAAGAAGGGATCCCAAGAGACCCAGTACTTC
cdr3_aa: CSVEDKKGSQETQYF

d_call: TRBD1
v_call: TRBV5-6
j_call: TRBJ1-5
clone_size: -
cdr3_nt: TGTGCCAGCAGCTCGACAGGGGATCAGCCCCAGCATTTT
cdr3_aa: CASSSTGDQPQHF

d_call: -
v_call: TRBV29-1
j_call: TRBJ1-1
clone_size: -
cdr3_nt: TGCAGCGTTGTTTATCGGGCCCCGGGTGCTGAAGCTTTCTTT
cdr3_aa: CSVVYRAPGAEAFF

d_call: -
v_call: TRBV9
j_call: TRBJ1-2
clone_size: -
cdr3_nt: TGTGCCAGCAGTAGGGATTCCGGCTACACCTTC
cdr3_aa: CASSRDSGYTF

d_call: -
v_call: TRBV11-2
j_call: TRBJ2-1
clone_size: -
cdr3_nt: TGTGCCAGCAGCTTAGGGCCGTTTGTGTTTGAGCAGTTCTTC
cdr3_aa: CASSLGPFVFEQFF

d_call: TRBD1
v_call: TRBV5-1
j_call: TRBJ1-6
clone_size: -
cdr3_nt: TGCGCCAGCAGGCCGGGACAGGGGATCTCCTATAATTCACCCCTCCACTTT
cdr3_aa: CASRPGQGISYNSPLHF

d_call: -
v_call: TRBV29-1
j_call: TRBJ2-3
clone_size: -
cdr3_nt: TGCAGCTCGACGAACCGGTTTGTAGAAGATACGCAGTATTTT
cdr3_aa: CSSTNRFVEDTQYF

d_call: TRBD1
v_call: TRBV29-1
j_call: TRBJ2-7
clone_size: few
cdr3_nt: TGCAGCGTTGAAGGCGGACAGGGGGCGAACGAGCAGTACTTC
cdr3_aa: CSVEGGQGANEQYF

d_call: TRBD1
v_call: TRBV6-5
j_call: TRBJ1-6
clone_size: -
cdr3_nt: TGTGCCAGCGGTATAGGGGACAGGACTTCACCCCTCCACTTT
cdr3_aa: CASGIGDRTSPLHF